The 11 T cell receptor beta chains reported below all come from one sample, sequenced in a study of CD8 T cells in ankylosing spondylitis. TCRdb recomputed calls from the 5' RACE reads with MiXCR, one row per CDR3 protein. The repertoire has some 200,000 distinct CDR3 sequences, roughly 26% of them found once; the top ten carry approximately 6.6%. Sequences were obtained from blood, either unsorted or a sorted T cell fraction (not recorded which). These receptors were obtained from a male donor with ankylosing spondylitis or in good health (not recorded which).

This chain connects TRBV4-1 to TRBJ2-7; D is perhaps TRBD2 (6 bases). In germline, CDR1 is MGHRA, CDR2 YSYEKL. Trimming stripped 4 bases from V and 4 bases from J, with 11 bases between. CDR3 size: 13 residues. CDR3 amino acids: CASSLAEGYEQYF. CDR3 DNA: TGCGCCAGCAGCCTAGCGGAGGGGTACGAGCAGTACTTC.

There are many counts of this clonotype. The chain joins TRBV4-1 to TRBJ1-5; 8 bases are a match to TRBD1. CDR1 is MGHRA, CDR2 YSYEKL, per germline. CDR3 length: 17 amino acids. V lost 1 base to trimming and J lost 0 bases; unmatched junction nucleotides: 5. CDR3 DNA sequence: TGCGCCAGCAGCCAAGTGCGGGGGACAGGTAGCAATCAGCCCCAGCATTTT. Translating it yields CASSQVRGTGSNQPQHF.

This clonotype occurred a few times. It may be a read error: a sequence one base away is much more abundant. The chain links TRBV20-1 to TRBJ2-1; 9 positions agree with TRBD2. The CDR3 runs 17 residues. Per the germline V gene, CDR1 is DFQATT and CDR2 is SNEGSKA (reference sequence). The CDR3 spells CCALSGSGSGRVNEQFF. The CDR3 region has the DNA TGCTGTGCCTTGTCGGGTAGCGGGAGTGGACGGGTCAATGAGCAGTTCTTC.

This clonotype was observed many times. The V and J genes are TRBV9 and TRBJ2-1, with TRBD2 matching 9 bases. V trimming: 0 bases; J trimming: 5 bases; junction bases outside the gene matches: 3. CDR3 size: 15 residues. Germline CDR1 is SGDLS and CDR2 is YYNGEE. The CDR3 nucleotides read TGTGCCAGCAGCGTAGGGCGGGGGGGAAACAATGAGCAGTTCTTC. Translating gives CASSVGRGGNNEQFF.

This clonotype has a count of ten or more. The V call is TRBV5-6, the J call TRBJ2-1; D is uncertain. V was cut by 2 bases and J by 2 bases, with 8 bases left in between. This CDR3 contains 14 residues. The germline gives CDR1 SGHDT, CDR2 YYEEEE. The CDR3 nucleotides read TGTGCCAGCAGCTTCGGCAGTACCTACAATGAGCAGTTCTTC. Amino acids: CASSFGSTYNEQFF.

This clonotype showed up just a few times. The chain uses TRBV7-2 and TRBJ2-1, with 11 nucleotides matching TRBD2. Germline V gene data show CDR1 as SGHTA and CDR2 as FQGNSA. The CDR3 runs 14 residues. The junction had 11 bases not matched to a gene; V was cut back by 4 bases and J by 15 bases. The CDR3 loop is CASSSQTSGEPPFF. The CDR3 DNA reads as TGTGCCAGCAGCTCGCAGACTAGCGGGGAGCCCCCGTTCTTC.

The V gene is TRBV30, the J gene TRBJ2-2, with TRBD2 matching over 8 bases. The J segment lost 5 bases and the V segment lost 5 bases, leaving 4 bases of the junction unmatched. Germline V gives CDR1 GTSNPN, CDR2 SVGIG (reference sequence). The CDR3 runs to 13 residues. The CDR3 reads CAWQREITGELFF. In nucleotides, the CDR3 is TGTGCCTGGCAGCGGGAGATTACCGGGGAGCTGTTTTTT. Together with reference TRBV30 and TRBJ2-2, the CDR3 gives the full variable domain: SQTIHQWPATLVQPVGSPLSLECTVEGTSNPNLYWYRQAAGRGLQLLFYSVGIGQISSEVPQNLSASRPQDRQFILSSKKLLLSDSGFYLCAWQREITGELFFGEGSRLTVL.

This clonotype was counted between two and nine times. A much larger clone lies one base from this, so it may be a read error. V gene TRBV20-1 combines with J gene TRBJ1-1; D is uncertain. CDR3 length equals 12 residues. The germline CDR1 and CDR2 sequences are DFQATT and SNEGSKA (reference sequence). V gave up 0 bases and J gave up 1 base, with 3 bases separating them. The CDR3 here is CSAREANTEAFF. CDR3 bases: TGCAGTGCTAGAGAGGCGAACACTGAAGCTTTCTTT.

Only a few counts were recorded for this clonotype. The chain has TRBV20-1 and TRBJ2-3, with TRBD2 identical over 10 bases. The CDR3 runs 17 residues. V lost 2 bases to trimming and J lost 3 bases; unmatched junction nucleotides: 11. Per germline, CDR1 DFQATT and CDR2 SNEGSKA (reference sequence). This CDR3 reads CSARSQWGLAITDTQYF. CDR3 nucleotide sequence: TGCAGTGCTAGAAGCCAGTGGGGACTAGCGATTACAGATACGCAGTATTTT.

This clonotype was counted many times. This rearrangement joins TRBV20-1 to TRBJ2-3; 12 bases map to TRBD2. The ends lost 6 bases at V and 6 bases at J; junction bases unmatched: 7. The CDR3 sequence is 14 residues long. Germline CDR1 DFQATT, CDR2 SNEGSKA (reference sequence). The chain's CDR3 is CSARTSGTRDTQYF. In nucleotides, the CDR3 is TGCAGTGCCAGGACTAGCGGGACGCGTGATACGCAGTATTTT.

V gene TRBV25-1 combines with J gene TRBJ2-7; D ambiguous. The germline gives CDR1 MGHDK, CDR2 SYGVNS. CDR3 length: 14 residues. The ends were cut back, 1 base at V and 3 bases at J, with 10 bases in the middle. Here the CDR3 DNA reads TGTGCCAGCAGTGAATGGAACAGCTTCTACGAGCAGTACTTC. Protein: CASSEWNSFYEQYF.